The clone carrying this T cell receptor (beta chain) was counted once. This sample stems from a study of shared clonotypes between healthy human individuals. The assay was immunoSEQ multiplex PCR, and TCRdb's table has in-frame clones only and misses some. Here the sample spans some 89,000 clones, approximately 61% being singletons. V was trimmed by 0 bases and J by 1 base, leaving 3 bases between them. The CDR3 is 13 residues long. Germline assignment: CDR1 SGDLS and CDR2 YYNGEE. This receptor was obtained from a young man in good health. The sample taken for sequencing was memory CD8+ T cells sorted from blood. Subset indicated: CD45RO+ cells pooled with CCR7-negative TemRA cells. The J gene is TRBJ2-3, the V gene TRBV9; D remains unclear. The CDR3 nucleotides read TGTGCCAGCAGCGTAGGGGGCACAGATACGCAGTATTTT. This translates into CASSVGGTDTQYF.